These 20 T cell receptor beta chains came from one sample sequenced in a study of T cell changes during pregnancy in multiple sclerosis. The table came from immunoSEQ multiplex PCR; TCRdb's copy has only in-frame clones and leaves some out. The table shows about 44,000 clones, with 85% to 90% occurring only once. The sequenced sample was CD4+ T cells from peripheral blood mononuclear cells, obtained in the first trimester of pregnancy. Receptors originate from a female donor with multiple sclerosis, enrolled in a pregnancy study.

This chain connects TRBV23-1 to TRBJ1-4; D may be TRBD1 (6 bases). TRBV23-1 is noted as an ORF with a role that remains uncertain. Trimming removed 8 bases at V and 4 bases at J, with 20 bases between. This CDR3 has 16 amino acids. The chain's CDR3 is CASRSPPGHINEKLFF. CDR3 sequence (DNA): TGCGCCAGCCGCTCTCCCCCGGGACATATTAATGAAAAACTGTTTTTT.

This clone came up once. The genes are TRBV7-6 and TRBJ2-3; 11 positions agree with TRBD2. Germline loops: CDR1 SGHVS, CDR2 FNYEAQ. This CDR3 region has 15 residues. Trimming cost V 2 bases and J 7 bases; bases outside gene matches: 5. The CDR3 protein is CASSLTSGRTNTQYF. The DNA for the CDR3 is TGTGCCAGCAGCTTAACTAGCGGGAGAACAAATACGCAGTATTTT.

This clone was seen a single time. This chain connects TRBV19 to TRBJ2-5; maybe TRBD2 (7 bases). The CDR3 sequence is 14 residues long. Germline values: CDR1 LNHDA, CDR2 SQIVND (reference sequence). Deletions cut 7 bases from V and 5 bases from J, with 17 bases between. The CDR3 region is CASTNSGGRETQYF. The DNA for the CDR3 is TGTGCCAGTACCAACTCGGGGGGCCGTGAGACCCAGTACTTC. Looking up the rest from reference TRBV19 and TRBJ2-5 gives the full variable domain: DGGITQSPKYLFRKEGQNVTLSCEQNLNHDAMYWYRQDPGQGLRLIYYSQIVNDFQKGDIAEGYSVSREKKESFPLTVTSAQKNPTAFYLCASTNSGGRETQYFGPGTRLLVL.

This rearrangement joins TRBV11-2 to TRBJ2-5, with 7 bases matching TRBD1. This CDR3 region has 14 residues. Germline loops: CDR1 SGHAT, CDR2 FQNNGV. The junction had 8 bases not matched to a gene; V was cut back by 3 bases and J by 7 bases. The CDR3 sequence: CASSFAQGQRTQYF. DNA of the CDR3: TGTGCCAGCAGCTTTGCACAGGGGCAACGGACCCAGTACTTC.

The J gene is TRBJ2-5, the V gene TRBV11-1, with 11 bases matching TRBD1. The J segment lost 5 bases and the V segment lost 4 bases, leaving 6 bases of the junction unmatched. The CDR3 loop spans 15 amino acids. Germline V gene lookup returns CDR1 SGHAT and CDR2 FQDESV (reference sequence). CDR3 residues: CASSSRTGGRETQYF. In DNA form, the CDR3 reads TGTGCCAGCAGCTCCCGGACAGGGGGCAGGGAGACCCAGTACTTC.

V usage is TRBV15 and J usage is TRBJ2-7; the D gene is possibly TRBD1 (5 bases). V was clipped by 9 bases and J by 7 bases, with 19 bases between them. The CDR3 sequence is 13 residues long. CDR1 and CDR2 from the germline V gene are LNHNV and YYDKDF (reference sequence). The CDR3 region has the DNA TGTGCCACTTCCGTCGATCCTCCAGGGGAGCAGTACTTC. The encoded protein is CATSVDPPGEQYF.

This chain joins TRBV18 and TRBJ2-3; D gene uncertain. This CDR3 contains 12 residues. Per the germline V gene, CDR1 is KGHSH and CDR2 is LQKENI. V lost 3 bases, J lost 2 bases, and 3 bases lay in between. CDR3 protein: CASSPYTDTQYF. The DNA of the CDR3 is TGTGCCAGCTCACCGTACACAGATACGCAGTATTTT.

The rearrangement links TRBV6-6 to TRBJ1-2; 10 bases are a match to TRBD1. The V and J ends lost 5 bases and 3 bases, in that order; junction bases with no gene match: 6. The CDR3 length is 15 residues. Germline CDR1 MNHNY, CDR2 SVGAGI (reference sequence). The CDR3, as DNA: TGTGCCAGCAGTATTTCCGGGACAGGGGACTATGGCTACACCTTC. Protein sequence: CASSISGTGDYGYTF.

The chain is built from TRBV19 and TRBJ1-5, with D hard to call. Germline CDR1 reads LNHDA; CDR2 reads SQIVND (reference sequence). The CDR3 is 16 residues long. V was pared by 7 bases and J by 0 bases, with 16 bases between. CDR3 amino acids: CASTPGRGFSNQPQHF. The CDR3 region has the DNA TGTGCCAGTACCCCCGGGCGGGGTTTTAGCAATCAGCCCCAGCATTTT.

The chain links TRBV5-1 to TRBJ2-3; 7 bases fit TRBD1. The germline gives CDR1 SGHRS, CDR2 YFSETQ. The CDR3 consists of 14 residues. The J segment lost 4 bases and the V segment lost 2 bases, leaving 4 bases of the junction unmatched. CDR3: CASSLRQGADTQYF. The CDR3 DNA sequence: TGCGCCAGCAGCTTACGACAGGGCGCAGATACGCAGTATTTT.

V gene TRBV5-1 combines with J gene TRBJ2-5; TRBD2 matches 10 bases. After removal of 4 bases from V and 6 bases from J, the junction contained 15 bases not matched to a gene. This CDR3 contains 17 residues. The germline gives CDR1 SGHRS, CDR2 YFSETQ. CDR3 nucleotide sequence: TGCGCCAGCAGCACGAGGGCTAGCGGGAGTCTCTCGCAGACCCAGTACTTC. Its translation is CASSTRASGSLSQTQYF.

This rearrangement joins TRBV2 to TRBJ1-5; D perhaps matches TRBD1 (6 bases). This CDR3 contains 14 residues. Trimming took 2 bases from V and 11 from J, leaving 16 bases between them. Germline V lookup: CDR1 SNHLY, CDR2 FYNNEI. The CDR3 reads CASSESAGRGAQHF. CDR3 DNA sequence: TGTGCCAGCAGTGAATCGGCAGGGAGGGGGGCCCAGCATTTT.

The chain is built from TRBV21-1 and TRBJ2-7; the listed D gene, TRBD1, was not tested against the DNA. TRBV21-1 has pseudogene status. The CDR3 length is 16 residues. The CDR3 DNA follows: TGTGCCAGCAGCAAAGGGGGACAGGGCCTTTTCGGAGAGCAGTACTTC. The encoded protein is CASSKGGQGLFGEQYF.

This clone was recorded only once. V usage is TRBV6-6 and J usage is TRBJ2-7, with TRBD1 identical over 7 bases. This CDR3 contains 15 residues. With V trimmed by 6 bases and J by 4 bases, 12 bases remained unmatched. Germline values: CDR1 MNHNY, CDR2 SVGAGI (reference sequence). CDR3 residues: CASRSNRGSSYEQYF. In DNA form, the CDR3 reads TGTGCCAGCAGATCAAACAGGGGAAGTAGTTACGAGCAGTACTTC.

V usage is TRBV14 and J usage is TRBJ2-1, with 12 bases fitting TRBD2. Germline CDR1 SGHDN, CDR2 FVKESK. CDR3 length: 16 residues. The ends lost 1 base at V and 8 bases at J; junction bases unmatched: 6. CDR3 sequence: CASSQVTSGSLYEQFF. The CDR3 DNA is TGTGCCAGCAGCCAAGTGACTAGCGGGAGCCTATATGAGCAGTTCTTC.

This clone was recorded only once. The rearrangement joins TRBV15 to TRBJ2-7; the match to TRBD2 covers 8 bases. The CDR3 sequence is 17 residues long. CDR1 LNHNV and CDR2 YYDKDF come from the germline V gene (reference sequence). V lost 1 base to trimming and J lost 1 base; unmatched junction nucleotides: 9. CDR3 sequence: CATSRGLAGSSSYEQYF. In nucleotides, the CDR3 is TGTGCCACCAGCAGAGGCCTAGCGGGTAGCTCATCCTACGAGCAGTACTTC.

The chain carries TRBV9 and TRBJ1-3; TRBD1 is a possible D gene (6 bases). The CDR3 extends over 17 amino acids. Germline V gives CDR1 SGDLS, CDR2 YYNGEE. V was clipped by 3 bases and J by 3 bases, with 19 bases between them. The CDR3 is CASSGGRRKGHGNTIYF. As DNA, the CDR3 is TGTGCCAGCAGCGGGGGGCGGAGGAAGGGACATGGAAACACCATATATTTT.

The rearrangement uses TRBV5-1 and TRBJ2-1, with 10 bases aligning to TRBD2. The CDR3 sequence is 15 residues long. V was pared by 0 bases and J by 5 bases, with 2 bases of the junction left unmatched. Germline lookup yields CDR1 SGHRS and CDR2 YFSETQ. The CDR3 DNA reads as TGCGCCAGCAGCTTGGGGGGACTAGCGAACAATGAGCAGTTCTTC. Translation gives CASSLGGLANNEQFF. The full variable domain, completed using reference TRBV5-1 and TRBJ2-1, is KAGVTQTPRYLIKTRGQQVTLSCSPISGHRSVSWYQQTPGQGLQFLFEYFSETQRNKGNFPGRFSGRQFSNSRSEMNVSTLELGDSALYLCASSLGGLANNEQFFGPGTRLTVL.

The rearrangement uses TRBV19 and TRBJ1-5; 8 nucleotides line up with TRBD1. The germline V gene has CDR1 LNHDA and CDR2 SQIVND (reference sequence). This CDR3 spans 14 amino acids. V shed 9 bases, J shed 0 bases, and the junction held 4 bases outside the gene matches. The CDR3 reads CARRTGNSNQPQHF. CDR3 bases: TGTGCCAGAAGGACAGGGAATAGCAATCAGCCCCAGCATTTT.

V and J are TRBV2 and TRBJ2-7, with 8 bases aligning to TRBD1. Trimming at V came to 5 bases and at J to 2 bases, leaving 8 bases not matched to a gene. The CDR3 consists of 15 residues. CDR1 and CDR2 from the germline V gene are SNHLY and FYNNEI. The CDR3 nucleotides are TGTGCCAGCAGTTCGACCGGGACAGGCGCCTACGAGCAGTACTTC. Its protein is CASSSTGTGAYEQYF.